The 14 T cell receptor beta chains given below trace back to one sample, sequenced in a study of cytomegalovirus exposure and HLA in healthy donors. The repertoire was sequenced with immunoSEQ multiplex PCR; TCRdb's copy has only in-frame clones and lacks some. The table lists about 340,000 clones, 70% to 90% of them singletons, with about 0.8% in the top ten. Sequencing was carried out using PBMCs. The receptors shown here come from a woman aged 18-29 years in good health and CMV-seronegative.

This chain uses TRBV6-4 with TRBJ1-5; D is undetermined. Germline V gene lookup returns CDR1 MRHNA and CDR2 SNTAGT. CDR3 length: 12 residues. Trimming removed 10 bases at V and 5 bases at J, with 12 bases between. The CDR3 DNA follows: TGTGCCAAACGGGGAGGGTATCAGCCCCAGCATTTT. It codes for CAKRGGYQPQHF.

This clone is a singleton in its sample. The chain joins TRBV28 to TRBJ2-7; 10 bases are a match to TRBD2. This CDR3 comprises 15 residues. In germline, CDR1 is MDHEN, CDR2 SYDVKM. Trimming removed 6 bases from V and 1 base from J; junction bases left unmatched: 6. DNA for the CDR3: TGTGCCAGCAGCGAGCAGCGGGGGGGTTCCTACGAGCAGTACTTC. Translated: CASSEQRGGSYEQYF.

This sequence joins TRBV2 and TRBJ1-2, with 8 bases fitting TRBD1. J was trimmed by 8 bases and V by 7 bases; bases with no gene match: 6. Germline values: CDR1 SNHLY, CDR2 FYNNEI. The CDR3 runs to 12 residues. CDR3: CASMMTGEGYTF. CDR3 in DNA: TGTGCCAGCATGATGACAGGGGAAGGCTACACCTTC.

This clone was counted only a few times. The gene calls are TRBV7-2 and TRBJ2-7; tentative D call: TRBD2 (6 bases). CDR1 and CDR2 (germline): SGHTA, FQGNSA. Trimming left V 5 bases short and J 12 bases short, with 26 bases between. CDR3 length equals 15 residues. DNA for the CDR3: TGTGCCAGCAGCCTGACGTGGGACTCCCCCGTTTGGGGGTACTTC. It codes for CASSLTWDSPVWGYF.

The chain couples TRBV28 to TRBJ1-3; D not resolved. CDR1 and CDR2 from the germline V gene are MDHEN and SYDVKM. Trimming removed 1 base at V and 4 bases at J, with 2 bases between. This CDR3 has 12 residues. CDR3 nucleotides: TGTGCCAGCAGTTTATTAGGAAACACCATATATTTT. Translation gives CASSLLGNTIYF.

The V call is TRBV27, the J call TRBJ2-7, with 8 bases lining up with TRBD1. V trimming: 4 bases; J trimming: 3 bases; junction bases outside the gene matches: 5. Germline V gene sequence: CDR1 MNHEY, CDR2 SMNVEV (reference sequence). The CDR3 is 14 amino acids. CDR3 amino acids: CASSSGGMSYEQYF. The CDR3 nucleotides read TGTGCCAGCAGTTCAGGGGGCATGAGCTACGAGCAGTACTTC.

This chain uses TRBV7-3 with TRBJ2-3, with TRBD2 identical over 7 bases. The V gene end was trimmed by 6 bases and the J gene end by 4 bases; junction bases not matched to a gene: 7. The V gene's germline CDR1 is SGHTA and CDR2 FQGTGA. This CDR3 region has 14 residues. CDR3 protein: CASRRTSVADTQYF. CDR3 nucleotides: TGTGCCAGCAGACGTACTAGCGTCGCAGATACGCAGTATTTT.

DNA of the CDR3: TGTGCCAGCTCTACCACACAGGGGGCGCAGGATGAGCAGTACTTC. It yields the protein CASSTTQGAQDEQYF. The genes are TRBV28 and TRBJ2-7, with TRBD1 identical over 9 bases. The CDR3 is 15 residues long. Germline CDR1 reads MDHEN; CDR2 reads SYDVKM. V shed 8 bases, J shed 7 bases, and the junction held 15 bases outside the gene matches. Variable domain in full (rest from reference TRBV28 and TRBJ2-7): DVKVTQSSRYLVKRTGEKVFLECVQDMDHENMFWYRQDPGLGLRLIYFSYDVKMKEKGDIPEGYSVSREKKERFSLILESASTNQTSMYLCASSTTQGAQDEQYFGPGTRLTVT.

J is TRBJ2-3 and V is TRBV18; 7 bases line up with TRBD1. Trimming at V came to 0 bases and at J to 3 bases, leaving 3 bases not matched to a gene. CDR3 length: 15 residues. The germline V gene encodes CDR1 KGHSH and CDR2 LQKENI. CDR3 protein: CASSPPQDRTDTQYF. As DNA, the CDR3 is TGTGCCAGCTCACCACCACAGGACAGGACAGATACGCAGTATTTT.

This chain connects TRBV6-5 to TRBJ1-2; the D gene is possibly TRBD1 (5 bases). V gave up 0 bases and J gave up 3 bases, with 11 bases separating them. Germline CDR1 MNHEY, CDR2 SVGAGI. This CDR3 spans 15 amino acids. The CDR3 loop is CASSYSIDSHYGYTF. DNA for the CDR3: TGTGCCAGCAGTTACTCGATTGACAGTCACTATGGCTACACCTTC.

The chain links TRBV29-1 to TRBJ2-1; 9 bases agree with TRBD2. This CDR3 region has 20 residues. The V and J ends lost 4 bases and 0 bases, in that order; junction bases with no gene match: 19. Looked up from germline, CDR1 is SQVTM and CDR2 is ANQGSEA. For the CDR3, the DNA is TGCAGCGTTGGCTTAGAGGGAAGGCTAGCGGGGACAAGCTCCTACAATGAGCAGTTCTTC. The encoded protein is CSVGLEGRLAGTSSYNEQFF.

This clone is a singleton in its sample. The chain carries TRBV7-2 and TRBJ2-7; 13 bases match TRBD2. CDR3 length: 14 amino acids. Germline V lookup: CDR1 SGHTA, CDR2 FQGNSA. The J segment lost 8 bases and the V segment lost 5 bases, leaving 6 bases of the junction unmatched. The CDR3 nucleotides read TGTGCCAGCAGCCCGTCACTAGCGGGAGGGCAGCAGTACTTC. This sequence encodes CASSPSLAGGQQYF.

The chain couples TRBV2 to TRBJ1-1, with 7 positions matching TRBD1. The junction had 6 bases not matched to a gene; V was cut back by 2 bases and J by 0 bases. This CDR3 has 16 residues. CDR1 and CDR2 from the germline V gene are SNHLY and FYNNEI. CDR3 residues: CASSENEGAMNTEAFF. The CDR3 bases are TGTGCCAGCAGTGAAAATGAGGGGGCGATGAACACTGAAGCTTTCTTT. The entire variable domain, with the rest obtained from reference TRBV2 and TRBJ1-1, is as follows: EPEVTQTPSHQVTQMGQEVILRCVPISNHLYFYWYRQILGQKVEFLVSFYNNEISEKSEIFDDQFSVERPDGSNFTLKIRSTKLEDSAMYFCASSENEGAMNTEAFFGQGTRLTVV.

The V gene is TRBV11-1, the J gene TRBJ2-7; 8 bases align to TRBD1. The CDR3 length is 15 residues. Germline assignment: CDR1 SGHAT and CDR2 FQDESV (reference sequence). V trimming: 2 bases; J trimming: 5 bases; junction bases outside the gene matches: 8. The CDR3 DNA reads TGTGCCAGCAGCTTACAGGCAGGGGGCATGGACGAGCAGTACTTC. Protein product: CASSLQAGGMDEQYF.